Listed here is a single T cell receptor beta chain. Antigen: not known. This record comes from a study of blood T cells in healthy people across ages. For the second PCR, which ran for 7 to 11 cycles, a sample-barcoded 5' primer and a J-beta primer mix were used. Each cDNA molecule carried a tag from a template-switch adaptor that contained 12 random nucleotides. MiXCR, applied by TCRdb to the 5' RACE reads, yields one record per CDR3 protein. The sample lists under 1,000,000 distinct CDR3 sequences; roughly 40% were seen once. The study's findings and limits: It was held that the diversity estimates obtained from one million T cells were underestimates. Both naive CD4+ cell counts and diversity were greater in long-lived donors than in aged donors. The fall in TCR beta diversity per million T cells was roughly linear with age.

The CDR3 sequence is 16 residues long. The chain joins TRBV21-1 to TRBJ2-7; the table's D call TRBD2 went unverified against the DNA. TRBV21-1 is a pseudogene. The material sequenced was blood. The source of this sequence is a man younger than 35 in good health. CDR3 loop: CASSRSGGDSSYEQYF. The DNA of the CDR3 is TGTGCCAGCAGCCGCTCTGGAGGAGACAGCTCCTACGAGCAGTACTTC.